Each of the 9 T cell receptor beta chains below was sequenced from the same sample in a study of beta chain features in type 1 diabetes. Findings and limits, study-wide: Shorter TCRB CDR3s, moderately but significantly so, were found in Type 1 diabetes patients in all four CD4+ subsets.

Their antigens are not known. Of the isolated RNA, all was reverse transcribed, and so the sequenced material was expressed TCRB transcripts. Sequenced by immunoSEQ multiplex PCR; TCRdb stores in-frame clones only, minus some. Of under 150,000 clones listed, roughly 17% were seen once; the top ten hold roughly 2.6%. The material sequenced was central memory CD4+ T cells from blood. Every receptor here comes from a man between 18 and 35 years old with type 1 diabetes.

With regard to this clone: Other DNA sequences within the sample encode an identical CDR3. The V gene is TRBV2, the J gene TRBJ2-1; 12 positions match TRBD2. CDR1 SNHLY and CDR2 FYNNEI come from the germline V gene. Trimming at V came to 2 bases and at J to 7 bases, leaving 6 bases not matched to a gene. The CDR3 spans 16 residues. The CDR3 DNA reads as TGTGCCAGCAGTGAACTCCGTCTAGCGGGGGGGAATGAGCAGTTCTTC. Translated: CASSELRLAGGNEQFF. Drawing the rest from reference TRBV2 and TRBJ2-1, the complete variable domain is EPEVTQTPSHQVTQMGQEVILRCVPISNHLYFYWYRQILGQKVEFLVSFYNNEISEKSEIFDDQFSVERPDGSNFTLKIRSTKLEDSAMYFCASSELRLAGGNEQFFGPGTRLTVL.

The table lists this clone with many counts. The V gene is TRBV21-1, the J gene TRBJ2-3. TRBV21-1 is reported as a pseudogene. The CDR3 is 10 amino acids. The CDR3 loop reads CASSRDTQYF. CDR3 coding DNA: TGTGCCAGCAGCAGAGATACGCAGTATTTT.

In its sample, this clone was seen a few times. The genes are TRBV28 and TRBJ1-4, with a tentative D call TRBD1 (6 bases). V was clipped by 3 bases and J by 0 bases, with 11 bases between them. The germline CDR1 and CDR2 sequences are MDHEN and SYDVKM. This CDR3 is 16 amino acids long. CDR3 nucleotide sequence: TGTGCCAGCAGTTTGGATGGGGGCACAACTAATGAAAAACTGTTTTTT. Its translation is CASSLDGGTTNEKLFF.

This clone was detected only a few times. The chain employs TRBV2 and TRBJ2-2, with 8 bases aligning to TRBD2. The germline CDR1 and CDR2 sequences are SNHLY and FYNNEI. CDR3 length equals 15 residues. The ends lost 8 bases at V and 7 bases at J; junction bases unmatched: 12. CDR3 in amino acids: CASSYGGTSNGELFF. For the CDR3, the DNA is TGTGCCAGCTCTTACGGCGGGACTAGTAACGGGGAGCTGTTTTTT.

For this clone: A junction end diverges from the germline sequence, so it may reflect a read error. This chain uses TRBV7-7 with TRBJ2-7; D possibly corresponds to TRBD1 (5 bases). The CDR3 sequence is 14 residues long. CDR1 is SSHAT, CDR2 FNYEAQ, per germline (reference sequence). Here the CDR3 reads CASSLVQGPYEQYF. DNA for the CDR3: TGTGCTAGCAGCTTAGTCCAGGGCCCGTACGAGCAGTACTTC.

Only a few counts were recorded for this clone. The J gene is TRBJ1-2, the V gene TRBV18; 10 bases align to TRBD1. After removal of 3 bases from V and 0 bases from J, the junction contained 7 bases not matched to a gene. This CDR3 spans 17 amino acids. Germline V gives CDR1 KGHSH, CDR2 LQKENI. The CDR3 loop reads CASSPTGQGTTNYGYTF. The CDR3 DNA reads TGTGCCAGCTCACCGACGGGACAGGGGACAACTAACTATGGCTACACCTTC.

This clone was detected a few times. V is TRBV14 and J is TRBJ2-1; D gene ambiguous. The V gene's germline CDR1 is SGHDN and CDR2 FVKESK. The V and J ends lost 2 bases and 8 bases respectively, with 22 bases between them. The CDR3 is made up of 17 amino acids. The CDR3 region is CASSQLLLGGLLDEQFF. The DNA of the CDR3 is TGTGCCAGCAGCCAATTACTCCTTGGCGGCTTATTGGATGAGCAGTTCTTC. Drawing the rest from reference TRBV14 and TRBJ2-1, the complete variable domain is EAGVTQFPSHSVIEKGQTVTLRCDPISGHDNLYWYRRVMGKEIKFLLHFVKESKQDESGMPNNRFLAERTGGTYSTLKVQPAELEDSGVYFCASSQLLLGGLLDEQFFGPGTRLTVL.

A word on this clone: Other DNA sequences in the sample encode the same CDR3. This chain uses TRBV29-1 with TRBJ2-7; 9 bases are shared with TRBD1. V dropped 7 bases and J dropped 4; count of bases not matched to a gene: 5. The CDR3 loop spans 12 amino acids. Germline CDR1 SQVTM, CDR2 ANQGSEA. CDR3 sequence reads: CSGGTGRYEQYF. The CDR3 coding sequence is TGCAGCGGGGGGACAGGGCGGTACGAGCAGTACTTC.

This clone is labeled medium-sized. The V gene is TRBV30, the J gene TRBJ2-7, with a possible D match to TRBD1 (6 bases). Trimming removed 8 bases at V and 2 bases at J, with 13 bases between. Germline V gene lookup returns CDR1 GTSNPN and CDR2 SVGIG (reference sequence). This CDR3 has 12 residues. The DNA of the CDR3 is TGTGCCCAAATGTGGGGGCCCTACGAGCAGTACTTC. Translated: CAQMWGPYEQYF.